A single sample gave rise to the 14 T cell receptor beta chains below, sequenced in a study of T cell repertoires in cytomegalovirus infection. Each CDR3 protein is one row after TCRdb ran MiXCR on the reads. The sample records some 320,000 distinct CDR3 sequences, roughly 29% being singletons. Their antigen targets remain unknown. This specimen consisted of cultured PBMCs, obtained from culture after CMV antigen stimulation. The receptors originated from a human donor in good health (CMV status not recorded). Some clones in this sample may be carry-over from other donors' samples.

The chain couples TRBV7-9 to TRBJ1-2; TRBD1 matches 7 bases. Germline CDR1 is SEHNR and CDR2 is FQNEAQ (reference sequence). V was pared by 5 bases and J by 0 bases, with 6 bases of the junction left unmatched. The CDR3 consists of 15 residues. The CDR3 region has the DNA TGTGCCAGCAGCGGCTGGGACAGAACTAACTATGGCTACACCTTC. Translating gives CASSGWDRTNYGYTF.

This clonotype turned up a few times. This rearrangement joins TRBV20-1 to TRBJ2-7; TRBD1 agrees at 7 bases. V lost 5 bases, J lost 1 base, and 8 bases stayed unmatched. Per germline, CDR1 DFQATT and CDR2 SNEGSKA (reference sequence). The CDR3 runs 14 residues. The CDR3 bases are TGCAGTGCTGAGCCTCGGGACAGATCCTACGAGCAGTACTTC. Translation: CSAEPRDRSYEQYF.

This CDR3 reads CASSRRGLGELFF. For the CDR3, the DNA is TGTGCCAGCAGCCGCAGGGGGTTGGGGGAGCTGTTTTTT. V and J are TRBV28 and TRBJ2-2, with 7 bases that match TRBD1. This CDR3 region has 13 residues. Germline V lookup: CDR1 MDHEN, CDR2 SYDVKM. J lost 8 bases, V lost 6 bases, and 6 bases had no gene match.

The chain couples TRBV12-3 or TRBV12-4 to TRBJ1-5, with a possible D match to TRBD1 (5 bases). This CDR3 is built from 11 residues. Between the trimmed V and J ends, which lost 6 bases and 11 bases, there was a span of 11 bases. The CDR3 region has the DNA TGTGCCAGCAGCCAGACAGTTACCCAGCATTTT. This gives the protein CASSQTVTQHF.

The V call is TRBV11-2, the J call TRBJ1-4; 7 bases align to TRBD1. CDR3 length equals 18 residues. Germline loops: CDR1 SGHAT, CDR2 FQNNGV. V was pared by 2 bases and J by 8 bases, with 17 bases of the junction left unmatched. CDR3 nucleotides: TGTGCCAGCAGCTTAAGGGGCCCACAGGGGTCTCTAGGGGAAAAACTGTTTTTT. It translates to CASSLRGPQGSLGEKLFF. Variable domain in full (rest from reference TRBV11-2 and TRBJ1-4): EAGVAQSPRYKIIEKRQSVAFWCNPISGHATLYWYQQILGQGPKLLIQFQNNGVVDDSQLPKDRFSAERLKGVDSTLKIQPAKLEDSAVYLCASSLRGPQGSLGEKLFFGSGTQLSVL.

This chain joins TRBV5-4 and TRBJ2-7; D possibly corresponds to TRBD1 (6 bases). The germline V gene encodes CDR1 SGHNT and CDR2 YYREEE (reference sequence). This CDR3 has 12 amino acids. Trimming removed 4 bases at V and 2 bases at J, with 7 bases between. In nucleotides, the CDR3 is TGTGCCAGCAGCCGGGACACCTACGAGCAGTACTTC. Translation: CASSRDTYEQYF. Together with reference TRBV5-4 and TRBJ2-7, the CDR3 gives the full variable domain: ETGVTQSPTHLIKTRGQQVTLRCSSQSGHNTVSWYQQALGQGPQFIFQYYREEENGRGNFPPRFSGLQFPNYSSELNVNALELDDSALYLCASSRDTYEQYFGPGTRLTVT.

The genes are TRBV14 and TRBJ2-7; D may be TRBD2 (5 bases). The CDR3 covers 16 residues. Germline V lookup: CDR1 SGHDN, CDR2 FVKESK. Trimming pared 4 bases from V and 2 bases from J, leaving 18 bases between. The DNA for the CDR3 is TGTGCCAGCAGCCCCCCTACGAGAGGAGGAACCTACGAGCAGTACTTC. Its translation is CASSPPTRGGTYEQYF.

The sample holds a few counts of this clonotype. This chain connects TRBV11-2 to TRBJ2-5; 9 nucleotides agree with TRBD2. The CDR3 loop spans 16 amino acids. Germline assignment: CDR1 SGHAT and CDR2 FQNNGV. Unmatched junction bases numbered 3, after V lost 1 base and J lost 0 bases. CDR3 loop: CASSLGTSVNQETQYF. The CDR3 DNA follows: TGTGCCAGCAGCTTAGGGACTAGCGTAAACCAAGAGACCCAGTACTTC.

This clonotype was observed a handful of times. CDR3 nucleotides: TGTGCCAGCAGCGCCTTAACAGGACGGATACAAGAGACCCAGTACTTC. Translation: CASSALTGRIQETQYF. V gene TRBV7-6 combines with J gene TRBJ2-5; tentative D call: TRBD1 (5 bases). V gave up 5 bases and J gave up 2 bases, with 18 bases separating them. From germline, CDR1 is SGHVS and CDR2 FNYEAQ. This CDR3 is built from 16 residues. The variable domain in full, with the rest retrieved from reference TRBV7-6 and TRBJ2-5, is GAGVSQSPRYKVTKRGQDVALRCDPISGHVSLYWYRQALGQGPEFLTYFNYEAQQDKSGLPNDRFSAERPEGSISTLTIQRTEQRDSAMYRCASSALTGRIQETQYFGPGTRLLVL.

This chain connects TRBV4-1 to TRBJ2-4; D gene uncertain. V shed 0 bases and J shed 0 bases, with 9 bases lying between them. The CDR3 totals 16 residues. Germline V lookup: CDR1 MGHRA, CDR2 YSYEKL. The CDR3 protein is CASSQDGGGAKNIQYF. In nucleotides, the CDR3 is TGCGCCAGCAGCCAAGACGGCGGCGGAGCCAAAAACATTCAGTACTTC.

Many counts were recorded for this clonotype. This CDR3 is CASSRDRGQGYTF. The CDR3, as DNA: TGTGCCAGCAGTCGGGACAGGGGGCAGGGCTACACCTTC. The V call is TRBV12-3 or TRBV12-4, the J call TRBJ1-2; 12 nucleotides align to TRBD1. There are 13 residues in the CDR3. V dropped 5 bases and J dropped 8; count of bases not matched to a gene: 3.

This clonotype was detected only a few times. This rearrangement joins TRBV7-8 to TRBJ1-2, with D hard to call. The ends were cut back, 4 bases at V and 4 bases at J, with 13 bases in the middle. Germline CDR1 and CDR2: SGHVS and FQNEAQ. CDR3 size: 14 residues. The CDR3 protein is CASSSGPQRYGYTF. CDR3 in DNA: TGTGCCAGCAGCTCCGGCCCGCAGCGCTATGGCTACACCTTC.

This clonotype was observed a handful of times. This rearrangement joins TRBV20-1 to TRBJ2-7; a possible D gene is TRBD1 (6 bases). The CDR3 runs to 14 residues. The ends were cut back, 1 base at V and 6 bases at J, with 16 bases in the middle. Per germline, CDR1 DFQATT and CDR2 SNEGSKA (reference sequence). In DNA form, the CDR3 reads TGCAGTGCTAGAGGAGAGGGGGTTACGGTCGAGCAGTACTTC. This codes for CSARGEGVTVEQYF.

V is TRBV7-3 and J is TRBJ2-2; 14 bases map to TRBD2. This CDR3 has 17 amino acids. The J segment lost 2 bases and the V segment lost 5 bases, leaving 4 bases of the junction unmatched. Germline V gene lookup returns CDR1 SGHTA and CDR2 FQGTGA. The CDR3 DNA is TGTGCCAGCAGCCGGACTAGCGGGAGGTTTAACACCGGGGAGCTGTTTTTT. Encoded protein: CASSRTSGRFNTGELFF. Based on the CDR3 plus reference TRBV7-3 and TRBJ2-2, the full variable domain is GAGVSQTPSNKVTEKGKYVELRCDPISGHTALYWYRQSLGQGPEFLIYFQGTGAADDSGLPNDRFFAVRPEGSVSTLKIQRTERGDSAVYLCASSRTSGRFNTGELFFGEGSRLTVL.